The 20 T cell receptor beta chains below come from one sample, sequenced in a study of cytomegalovirus exposure and HLA in healthy donors. TCRdb keeps only in-frame clones here, not all; method: immunoSEQ multiplex PCR. Found here are 150,000 or so clones, 80% to 90% of them singletons; the top ten hold roughly 1.5%. The sequenced sample consisted of PBMCs. All receptors come from a woman under 40 in good health and CMV-seronegative.

In its sample, this clone was seen many times. V usage is TRBV27 and J usage is TRBJ1-2, with D hard to call. Germline CDR1 and CDR2: MNHEY and SMNVEV (reference sequence). This CDR3 has 16 residues. V was trimmed by 5 bases and J by 3 bases, leaving 19 bases between them. This chain's CDR3 is CASSPARGKGYYGYTF. CDR3 DNA sequence: TGTGCCAGCAGTCCAGCCCGGGGAAAGGGCTACTATGGCTACACCTTC.

A single count supports this clone. The chain recombines TRBV25-1 with TRBJ1-2; no definite D call. Per the germline V gene, CDR1 is MGHDK and CDR2 is SYGVNS. The CDR3 runs to 12 residues. V lost 0 bases to trimming and J lost 8 bases, with 7 bases between them. This CDR3 reads CASSEYAGGYTF. The CDR3 DNA follows: TGTGCCAGCAGTGAATACGCTGGCGGCTACACCTTC.

This sequence joins TRBV5-1 and TRBJ2-3; 7 bases are a match to TRBD1. With 0 bases clipped from V and 5 bases from J, the junction kept 3 bases outside the gene matches. Germline lookup yields CDR1 SGHRS and CDR2 YFSETQ. CDR3 length: 14 amino acids. CDR3 coding DNA: TGCGCCAGCAGCTTGGCCGGGACAGTAGATACGCAGTATTTT. This gives the protein CASSLAGTVDTQYF.

The V and J genes are TRBV19 and TRBJ2-7; 8 bases line up with TRBD1. CDR3 length: 15 amino acids. The junction had 2 bases not matched to a gene; V was cut back by 1 base and J by 0 bases. The V gene's germline CDR1 is LNHDA and CDR2 SQIVND (reference sequence). CDR3 sequence (DNA): TGTGCCAGTAGTATAGGGACAGGGAGCTCCTACGAGCAGTACTTC. This codes for CASSIGTGSSYEQYF.

This clone has only a few counts. J is TRBJ2-2 and V is TRBV27; no clear D gene. The V gene's germline CDR1 is MNHEY and CDR2 SMNVEV (reference sequence). V lost 3 bases and J lost 1, with 3 bases in between. CDR3 length: 13 amino acids. CDR3 region: CASSFGNTGELFF. DNA of the CDR3: TGTGCCAGCAGTTTCGGGAACACCGGGGAGCTGTTTTTT.

The chain has TRBV5-6 and TRBJ2-7; 10 bases are shared with TRBD1. Germline CDR1 is SGHDT and CDR2 is YYEEEE. The CDR3 runs to 15 residues. The trim removed 0 bases at V and 7 bases at J, leaving 7 bases unmatched. The CDR3 sequence: CASSLAGTGVSEQYF. For the CDR3, the DNA is TGTGCCAGCAGCTTGGCCGGGACAGGGGTGAGTGAGCAGTACTTC.

The rearrangement links TRBV5-1 to TRBJ2-7; TRBD1 matches 9 bases. Trimming cost V 3 bases and J 1 base; bases outside gene matches: 2. Germline CDR1 reads SGHRS; CDR2 reads YFSETQ. The CDR3 sequence is 14 residues long. The CDR3 protein is CASSSGTGSYEQYF. The CDR3 DNA reads TGCGCCAGCAGCTCCGGGACAGGGTCCTACGAGCAGTACTTC.

This clone was found once. The chain carries TRBV9 and TRBJ2-1; 8 bases are shared with TRBD1. With 5 bases clipped from V and 9 bases from J, the junction kept 10 bases outside the gene matches. Germline CDR1 and CDR2: SGDLS and YYNGEE. The CDR3 length is 14 residues. This chain's CDR3 is CASRTGVTEGEQFF. As DNA, the CDR3 is TGTGCCAGCAGGACAGGGGTAACCGAGGGTGAGCAGTTCTTC.

The chain has TRBV6-1 and TRBJ2-1; tentative D call: TRBD1 (6 bases). This CDR3 has 17 residues. Germline values: CDR1 MNHNS, CDR2 SASEGT. V was trimmed by 4 bases and J by 7 bases, leaving 23 bases between them. CDR3: CASSVGPGAGERNEQFF. CDR3 sequence (DNA): TGTGCCAGCAGTGTCGGCCCCGGGGCAGGGGAGAGGAATGAGCAGTTCTTC.

This clone was seen at least ten times. The chain combines TRBV2 with TRBJ2-7; 8 bases match TRBD1. CDR1 and CDR2 (germline): SNHLY, FYNNEI. Trimming removed 3 bases from V and 6 bases from J; junction bases left unmatched: 4. This CDR3 region has 13 residues. DNA for the CDR3: TGTGCCAGCAGTGAGTGGACAGGGCGCGAGCAGTACTTC. This gives the protein CASSEWTGREQYF.

This rearrangement joins TRBV30 to TRBJ2-6, with D maybe TRBD2 (5 bases). The ends were cut back, 2 bases at V and 3 bases at J, with 8 bases in the middle. Per germline, CDR1 GTSNPN and CDR2 SVGIG (reference sequence). This CDR3 contains 14 residues. The CDR3 protein is CAWSPGLGANVLTF. Here the CDR3 DNA reads TGTGCCTGGAGTCCTGGACTTGGGGCCAACGTCCTGACTTTC. Full variable domain (rest looked up from reference TRBV30 and TRBJ2-6): SQTIHQWPATLVQPVGSPLSLECTVEGTSNPNLYWYRQAAGRGLQLLFYSVGIGQISSEVPQNLSASRPQDRQFILSSKKLLLSDSGFYLCAWSPGLGANVLTFGAGSRLTVL.

The chain couples TRBV7-8 to TRBJ2-7; 7 nucleotides match TRBD1. J lost 0 bases, V lost 4 bases, and 6 bases had no gene match. Per the germline V gene, CDR1 is SGHVS and CDR2 is FQNEAQ. This CDR3 spans 15 amino acids. The CDR3 here is CASSSNRGHSYEQYF. CDR3 DNA sequence: TGTGCCAGCAGCTCAAACAGGGGCCACTCCTACGAGCAGTACTTC.

This chain joins TRBV2 and TRBJ1-2; D unresolved. This CDR3 has 16 residues. Germline V gene sequence: CDR1 SNHLY, CDR2 FYNNEI. V dropped 2 bases and J dropped 2 bases, with 15 bases sitting between them. The CDR3 region is CASSETGSLGNYGYTF. Written as DNA, the CDR3 is TGTGCCAGCAGTGAAACCGGGAGTCTTGGCAACTATGGCTACACCTTC.

The V gene is TRBV7-8, the J gene TRBJ2-2; 7 bases align to TRBD1. From germline, CDR1 is SGHVS and CDR2 FQNEAQ. This CDR3 comprises 13 residues. V lost 5 bases, J lost 7 bases, and 4 bases stayed unmatched. The CDR3 DNA reads as TGTGCCAGCAGCGCAAACAGGGGCGGGGAGCTGTTTTTT. Its translation is CASSANRGGELFF.

The chain has TRBV4-3 and TRBJ1-2; TRBD1 agrees at 8 bases. Germline V gene lookup returns CDR1 LGHNA and CDR2 YSLEER. Trimming took 0 bases from V and 5 from J; bases not matched to a gene: 5. The CDR3 is 15 residues long. The CDR3: CASSQERTGQYGYTF. CDR3 nucleotides: TGCGCCAGCAGCCAAGAGAGGACAGGGCAATATGGCTACACCTTC.

This chain links TRBV4-1 with TRBJ2-3; unclear D gene. Trimming shortened V by 1 base and J by 2 bases, and 16 bases separated the two germline ends. Germline V gene lookup returns CDR1 MGHRA and CDR2 YSYEKL. This CDR3 has 17 amino acids. The CDR3 reads CASSQVLSQSYTDTQYF. The CDR3 bases are TGCGCCAGCAGCCAAGTTTTAAGCCAAAGCTACACAGATACGCAGTATTTT.

The genes are TRBV7-8 and TRBJ2-7, with 8 bases lining up with TRBD1. Germline CDR1 SGHVS, CDR2 FQNEAQ. V shed 5 bases and J 6 bases; nucleotides not matched to a gene: 6. The CDR3 runs 13 residues. CDR3 protein: CASSHRDRREQYF. In nucleotides, the CDR3 is TGTGCCAGCAGCCACCGGGACAGGCGCGAGCAGTACTTC.

The chain couples TRBV5-4 to TRBJ1-2, with TRBD1 identical over 7 bases. Trimming cost V 3 bases and J 3 bases; bases outside gene matches: 8. CDR3 size: 15 residues. Germline CDR1 SGHNT, CDR2 YYREEE (reference sequence). CDR3 nucleotide sequence: TGTGCCAGCAGCTCCCAGGGACAGCCGTACTATGGCTACACCTTC. This encodes CASSSQGQPYYGYTF.

Comment on this clone: In the same sample, other DNA sequences code for this CDR3. V is TRBV19 and J is TRBJ2-1; perhaps TRBD1 as D (5 bases). Germline-derived CDR1 and CDR2 are LNHDA and SQIVND (reference sequence). CDR3 length equals 13 residues. The V and J ends lost 0 bases and 6 bases respectively, with 6 bases between them. DNA for the CDR3: TGTGCCAGTAGTATAGAAAGGGGCAATGAGCAGTTCTTC. Translating gives CASSIERGNEQFF.

A single count supports this clone. V usage is TRBV9 and J usage is TRBJ2-5; D is perhaps TRBD2 (5 bases). V lost 0 bases to trimming and J lost 2 bases, with 14 bases between them. CDR1 and CDR2 (germline): SGDLS, YYNGEE. The CDR3 sequence is 16 residues long. Here the CDR3 reads CASSVGVVRGQETQYF. Here the CDR3 DNA reads TGTGCCAGCAGCGTAGGGGTAGTCCGAGGGCAAGAGACCCAGTACTTC. The full variable domain, rest sourced from reference TRBV9 and TRBJ2-5, is DSGVTQTPKHLITATGQRVTLRCSPRSGDLSVYWYQQSLDQGLQFLIQYYNGEERAKGNILERFSAQQFPDLHSELNLSSLELGDSALYFCASSVGVVRGQETQYFGPGTRLLVL.